The 2 T cell receptor beta chains given below trace back to one sample, sequenced in a study of identical twins. Each CDR3 protein gets one entry after TCRdb re-called the 5' RACE reads with MiXCR. The sample lists 570,000 or so distinct CDR3 sequences, 9.6% seen once, with 2.5% to 3.5% in the top ten. These data were also filed under a second study, of yellow fever vaccine responses in identical twins.

The sequenced sample consisted of PBMCs. Every receptor here comes from a young woman in good health.

This clonotype was seen only a few times. The chain couples TRBV11-2 to TRBJ2-6, with 11 positions matching TRBD1. V lost 4 bases and J lost 0; bases outside the gene matches: 5. The germline CDR1 and CDR2 sequences are SGHAT and FQNNGV. The CDR3 sequence is 18 residues long. CDR3 DNA sequence: TGTGCCAGCAGCTGGGGTGGGACAGGGGGCTCTGGGGCCAACGTCCTGACTTTC. As protein: CASSWGGTGGSGANVLTF.

This clonotype has ten or more counts. This sequence joins TRBV20-1 and TRBJ2-2; D could derive from TRBD1 or TRBD2 (5 bases each). The CDR3 covers 16 residues. V lost 6 bases and J 3 bases, leaving 20 bases between the germline ends. Per germline, CDR1 DFQATT and CDR2 SNEGSKA (reference sequence). CDR3 DNA sequence: TGCAGTGCCCCAAAATTGTGGGGGAGTGACACCGGGGAGCTGTTTTTT. Its protein is CSAPKLWGSDTGELFF.